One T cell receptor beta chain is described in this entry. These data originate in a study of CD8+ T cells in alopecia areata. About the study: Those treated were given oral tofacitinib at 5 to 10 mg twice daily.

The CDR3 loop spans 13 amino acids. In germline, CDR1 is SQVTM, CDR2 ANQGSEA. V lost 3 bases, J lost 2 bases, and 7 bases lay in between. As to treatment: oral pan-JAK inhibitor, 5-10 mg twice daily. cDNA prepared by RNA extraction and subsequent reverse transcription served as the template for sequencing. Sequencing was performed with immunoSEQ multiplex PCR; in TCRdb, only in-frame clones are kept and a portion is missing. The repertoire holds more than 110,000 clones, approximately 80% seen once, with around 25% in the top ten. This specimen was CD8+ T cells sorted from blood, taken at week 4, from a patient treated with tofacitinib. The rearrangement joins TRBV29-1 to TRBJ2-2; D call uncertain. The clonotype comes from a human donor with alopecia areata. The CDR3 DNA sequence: TGCAGCGTTGACGAAGGTAACACCGGGGAGCTGTTTTTT. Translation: CSVDEGNTGELFF.